This is a list of T cell receptor beta chains from one sample in a study of blood T cell repertoires in COVID-19. Some clones are missing from TCRdb's copy, which holds only in-frame ones; the method was immunoSEQ multiplex PCR. Found here are about 140,000 clones, 75% to 80% of them singletons; the top ten hold 9%. Sequenced material: peripheral blood. The receptors here all came from a woman aged 50 to 60 with active or convalescent COVID-19. CDR3s include the opening cysteine and the closing phenylalanine or tryptophan. A D gene is named only where the DNA matches it firmly. Rows give clone size only sometimes, using once, few, many, or a class for an expanded clone.

V: TRBV5-5; size: NA; D: NA; J: TRBJ1-5; DNA: TGTGCCAGCACCATTGGAGAGGGTAGCAATCAGCCCCAGCATTTT; CDR3: CASTIGEGSNQPQHF
V: TRBV24-1; size: NA; D: NA; J: TRBJ1-5; DNA: TGTGCCACCAGTGAAAGCGATAGCAATCAGCCCCAGCATTTT; CDR3: CATSESDSNQPQHF
V: TRBV6-5; size: NA; D: NA; J: TRBJ1-2; DNA: TGTGCCAGCAGACCCGACTCAAGCTATGGCTACACCTTC; CDR3: CASRPDSSYGYTF
V: TRBV2; size: NA; D: TRBD2; J: TRBJ2-7; DNA: TGTGCCAGTGGACAGGGACTAGCGGGAGAGCAGTACTTC; CDR3: CASGQGLAGEQYF
V: TRBV28; size: NA; D: NA; J: TRBJ2-6; DNA: TGTGCCAGCAGTTTAAGGGGCGCTGGGGCCAACGTCCTGACTTTC; CDR3: CASSLRGAGANVLTF
V: TRBV27; size: NA; D: TRBD1; J: TRBJ2-7; DNA: TGTGCCAGCAGAAGTTTGGGGACAGGGCTTACCTACGAGCAGTACTTC; CDR3: CASRSLGTGLTYEQYF
V: TRBV30; size: NA; D: NA; J: TRBJ2-2; DNA: TGTGCCTGGAGCCAACAGGCGAACACCGGGGAGCTGTTTTTT; CDR3: CAWSQQANTGELFF
V: TRBV5-6; size: NA; D: NA; J: TRBJ2-1; DNA: TGTGCCAGCAGCTTTACTAGTGGGTACAATGAGCAGTTCTTC; CDR3: CASSFTSGYNEQFF
V: TRBV19; size: NA; D: TRBD1; J: TRBJ1-5; DNA: TGTGCCAGTAGTATAGCAGACAGGGGAAGGCCCCAGCATTTT; CDR3: CASSIADRGRPQHF
V: TRBV11-2; size: NA; D: TRBD2; J: TRBJ2-3; DNA: TGTGCCAGCAGCCAAACGGGGAGCGGGGGGGTTTGGGATACGCAGTATTTT; CDR3: CASSQTGSGGVWDTQYF
V: TRBV7-2; size: NA; D: NA; J: TRBJ2-7; DNA: TGTGCCAGCAGCTTGAGCAACTCCTACGAGCAGTACTTC; CDR3: CASSLSNSYEQYF
V: TRBV27; size: NA; D: NA; J: TRBJ1-5; DNA: TGTGCCAGCAGAGGGAGGGGCCATCAGCCCCAGCATTTT; CDR3: CASRGRGHQPQHF
V: TRBV7-2; size: NA; D: TRBD1; J: TRBJ1-2; DNA: TGTGCCAGCAGCTTAGCGCAGGGGGCGAATCTAGACTATGGCTACACCTTC; CDR3: CASSLAQGANLDYGYTF
V: TRBV7-2; size: NA; D: NA; J: TRBJ2-3; DNA: TGTGCCAGCAGCTTAGCACAGGGAGCAGATACGCAGTATTTT; CDR3: CASSLAQGADTQYF
V: TRBV19; size: NA; D: TRBD1; J: TRBJ2-5; DNA: TGTGCCAGTAGGAAAAGGGGGCTTAATCAAGAGACCCAGTACTTC; CDR3: CASRKRGLNQETQYF
V: TRBV4-3; size: NA; D: TRBD2; J: TRBJ2-1; DNA: TGCGCCAGCAGCCCCAAGGGACTAGCGGGGGGGATCTACAATGAGCAGTTCTTC; CDR3: CASSPKGLAGGIYNEQFF
V: TRBV7-9; size: few; D: TRBD1; J: TRBJ1-5; DNA: TGTGCCAGCGCTGGACATTTGGGACAGGGGCGATTCGATCAGCCCCAGCATTTT; CDR3: CASAGHLGQGRFDQPQHF
V: TRBV5-1; size: NA; D: NA; J: TRBJ2-5; DNA: TGCGCCAGCAGCCAACCCATCTCTGGAGGAGAGACCCAGTACTTC; CDR3: CASSQPISGGETQYF
V: TRBV7-6; size: NA; D: NA; J: TRBJ2-7; DNA: TGTGCCAGCAGTCTCGGAGGGAGCGCCTACGAGCAGTACTTC; CDR3: CASSLGGSAYEQYF
V: TRBV11-2; size: NA; D: NA; J: TRBJ1-6; DNA: TGTGCCAGCAGCTTGTTAACCCAGGGAAATTCACCCCTCCACTTT; CDR3: CASSLLTQGNSPLHF
V: TRBV4-2; size: NA; D: NA; J: TRBJ1-4; DNA: TGTGCCAGCAGCCAAGTTGTAGGGAGGTTAACTAATGAAAAACTGTTTTTT; CDR3: CASSQVVGRLTNEKLFF
V: TRBV2; size: NA; D: TRBD2; J: TRBJ2-1; DNA: TGTGCCAGCGGAGCGGGGGGAGGGTACAATGAGCAGTTCTTC; CDR3: CASGAGGGYNEQFF
V: TRBV6-2/TRBV6-3; size: NA; D: TRBD1; J: TRBJ1-5; DNA: TGTGCCAGCAGTGACGGACAGGGGGTGAGCAATCAGCCCCAGCATTTT; CDR3: CASSDGQGVSNQPQHF
V: TRBV30; size: once; D: TRBD1; J: TRBJ1-5; DNA: TGTGCCTGGAGTGGTCCCGGGACAGGTTCCAATCAGCCCCAGCATTTT; CDR3: CAWSGPGTGSNQPQHF
V: TRBV7-9; size: NA; D: NA; J: TRBJ1-2; DNA: TGTGCCAGCAGCTTAGTGTCCGGGGAGGGCTATGGCTACACCTTC; CDR3: CASSLVSGEGYGYTF
V: TRBV6-5; size: NA; D: NA; J: TRBJ1-1; DNA: TGTGCCAGCAGGAACTCAATGAACACTGAAGCTTTCTTT; CDR3: CASRNSMNTEAFF
V: TRBV15; size: NA; D: TRBD1; J: TRBJ2-3; DNA: TGTGCCACCAGCAGAGAAGGGCGGACAGGTTTCCTCAGCACAGATACGCAGTATTTT; CDR3: CATSREGRTGFLSTDTQYF
V: TRBV6-5; size: NA; D: TRBD1; J: TRBJ1-3; DNA: TGTGCCACCAAAAGGGGGCCTGGAAACACCATATATTTT; CDR3: CATKRGPGNTIYF
V: TRBV7-2; size: NA; D: TRBD2; J: TRBJ2-5; DNA: TGTGCCAGCAGCTCGGTCGCTAGCGGACAAGAGACCCAGTACTTC; CDR3: CASSSVASGQETQYF
V: TRBV5-1; size: NA; D: NA; J: TRBJ2-2; DNA: TGCGCCAGCAGCTTGGGAGGGAGCTACACCGGGGAGCTGTTTTTT; CDR3: CASSLGGSYTGELFF
V: TRBV5-4; size: NA; D: NA; J: TRBJ1-6; DNA: TGTGCCAGCAGCTTGGATAGGGGGGGAGATTCGGGGTCACCCCTCCACTTT; CDR3: CASSLDRGGDSGSPLHF